A selection of T cell receptor beta chains follows, all from one sample in a study of T cell responses to AZD1222 COVID-19 vaccine. Sequenced by immunoSEQ multiplex PCR; TCRdb stores in-frame clones only, minus some. Of around 140,000 clones in the sample, 85% were seen once. This specimen consisted of peripheral blood, obtained 28 days after the second dose of the MenACWY control vaccine. Every receptor here comes from an adult who received the MenACWY meningococcal vaccine as a control. The CDR3 runs from the conserved cysteine through the conserved F or W. The order of the fields is clone size, V gene, D gene, J gene, CDR3 protein, CDR3 DNA. The D gene is left open where the match is weak. For some rows the clone size is stated as once, few or many, or as a class when expanded; others skip it.

few,TRBV4-3,NA,TRBJ1-2,CASSRDRSANYGYTF,TGCGCCAGCAGCCGAGACAGGAGCGCTAACTATGGCTACACCTTC
few,TRBV5-1,TRBD2,TRBJ2-5,CASSLSSGGLQETQYF,TGCGCCAGCAGCTTATCTAGCGGGGGGCTCCAAGAGACCCAGTACTTC
NA,TRBV27,NA,TRBJ2-3,CASLGSRNTDTQYF,TGTGCCAGCCTAGGGTCTCGCAACACAGATACGCAGTATTTT
NA,TRBV7-2,NA,TRBJ1-5,CASSNRVTQPQHF,TGTGCCAGCAGCAACAGGGTAACCCAGCCCCAGCATTTT
NA,TRBV5-6,NA,TRBJ1-2,CASSTPGRNYGYTF,TGTGCCAGCAGTACCCCGGGGAGGAACTATGGCTACACCTTC
NA,TRBV9,TRBD2,TRBJ2-5,CASSVGTSGRAKAETQYF,TGTGCCAGCAGCGTTGGGACTAGCGGGAGGGCAAAGGCAGAGACCCAGTACTTC
NA,TRBV19,NA,TRBJ2-1,CASSMVRLPYNEQFF,TGTGCCAGTAGTATGGTCAGGTTACCCTACAATGAGCAGTTCTTC
NA,TRBV6-1,NA,TRBJ1-2,CASSDFAGGYGYTF,TGTGCCAGCAGTGATTTTGCAGGAGGCTATGGCTACACCTTC
NA,TRBV7-2,NA,TRBJ1-5,CASSGKWGGGNQPQHF,TGTGCCAGCAGCGGAAAGTGGGGAGGCGGCAATCAGCCCCAGCATTTT
NA,TRBV7-2,NA,TRBJ2-3,CASSNPRTLAGGTQYF,TGTGCCAGCAGCAACCCCCGGACTCTAGCTGGGGGCACGCAGTATTTT
NA,TRBV19,TRBD2,TRBJ2-3,CASSTGLAGRTQYF,TGTGCCAGTAGTACGGGACTAGCGGGTCGTACGCAGTATTTT
NA,TRBV5-1,NA,TRBJ1-1,CASSFSGLSTEAFF,TGCGCCAGCAGCTTTTCAGGGTTGAGCACTGAAGCTTTCTTT
NA,TRBV2,NA,TRBJ1-4,CASSGQRATNEKLFF,TGTGCCAGCAGTGGACAGAGAGCAACTAATGAAAAACTGTTTTTT
once,TRBV7-2,NA,TRBJ1-5,CASSLQGPSNQPQHF,TGTGCCAGCAGCTTACAGGGGCCGAGCAATCAGCCCCAGCATTTT
NA,TRBV29-1,NA,TRBJ2-1,CSPLDLGRGNEQFF,TGCAGCCCCCTCGACTTGGGCCGCGGGAATGAGCAGTTCTTC
once,TRBV5-4,NA,TRBJ2-7,CASSLGGGTNEQYF,TGTGCCAGCAGCTTGGGTGGGGGTACAAACGAGCAGTACTTC
NA,TRBV5-6,NA,TRBJ1-6,CASSKTTEGSNSPLHF,TGTGCCAGCAGCAAAACGACAGAGGGGTCAAATTCACCCCTCCACTTT
NA,TRBV19,TRBD2,TRBJ2-3,CASSPSRGGFADTQYF,TGTGCCAGTAGTCCTTCCCGGGGGGGGTTCGCAGATACGCAGTATTTT
few,TRBV12-3/TRBV12-4,NA,TRBJ2-5,CASSLQVQETQYF,TGTGCCAGCAGTTTACAGGTGCAAGAGACCCAGTACTTC
once,TRBV24-1,NA,TRBJ2-6,CATSDLSEGMSGANVLTF,TGTGCCACCAGTGATTTATCGGAGGGCATGTCTGGGGCCAACGTCCTGACTTTC
NA,TRBV4-1,TRBD1,TRBJ1-4,CASNNRGTNEKLFF,TGCGCCAGCAACAACAGGGGAACTAATGAAAAACTGTTTTTT
NA,TRBV7-2,TRBD2,TRBJ2-2,CASSLYGTSGTGELFF,TGTGCCAGCAGCTTATACGGGACTAGCGGGACCGGGGAGCTGTTTTTT
NA,TRBV21-1,NA,TRBJ2-3,CASRQGGTDTQYF,TGTGCCAGCCGACAGGGGGGCACAGATACGCAGTATTTT
NA,TRBV4-1,NA,TRBJ1-5,CASSQLGGGSYQPQHF,TGCGCCAGCAGCCAACTCGGAGGGGGGTCGTATCAGCCCCAGCATTTT
NA,TRBV10-3,NA,TRBJ1-1,CASSADTEAFF,TGTGCCTCCAGTGCCGACACTGAAGCTTTCTTT
NA,TRBV7-2,TRBD1,TRBJ1-4,CASTQTGGEKLFF,TGTGCCAGCACCCAGACAGGGGGAGAAAAACTGTTTTTT
NA,TRBV2,TRBD1,TRBJ1-2,CASSRDRGKYGYTF,TGTGCCAGCAGCCGGGACAGGGGGAAGTATGGCTACACCTTC
NA,TRBV28,NA,TRBJ1-1,CASSFFSEAFF,TGTGCCAGCAGTTTCTTTTCTGAAGCTTTCTTT
NA,TRBV5-1,NA,TRBJ2-6,CASSGSGSGANVLTF,TGCGCCAGCAGCGGTTCGGGATCTGGGGCCAACGTCCTGACTTTC